The present T cell receptor (beta chain) was sequenced within a study of blood T cells in healthy people across ages. V was clipped by 3 bases and J by 0 bases, with 11 bases between them. This CDR3 comprises 15 residues. CDR1 and CDR2 from the germline V gene are SGHKS and YYEKEE (reference sequence). General study points: Naive and antigen-experienced cells could not be conclusively compared, given unsorted PBMCs. Nothing was known about donor CMV status, and this possibly confounded expanded clonotype changes.

Every donor contributed ten milliliters of peripheral blood by blood draw. Together with a sample-barcoded 5' primer, a J-beta primer mix was included in a second PCR lasting 7 to 11 cycles. In TCRdb, the 5' RACE reads were re-called with MiXCR into one record per CDR3 protein. The sample yields around 800,000 distinct CDR3 sequences, around 45% seen once. About this clonotype itself: As yet, its antigen is unknown.

This receptor was taken from a man aged 55 to 69 in good health. The chain recombines TRBV5-5 with TRBJ2-3; TRBD1 is a possible D gene (5 bases). Sample: blood. The CDR3 loop reads CASSWGWTSTDTQYF. The CDR3 bases are TGTGCCAGCAGCTGGGGCTGGACAAGCACAGATACGCAGTATTTT.